This TCR beta chain was recovered during a study of beta chain features in type 1 diabetes. Study-wide points: Patients showed naive, central memory and Treg TCRB repertoires that appeared more similar than those of healthy donors. Insertion counts at VDJ junctions were lower in type 1 diabetes patients, who also showed more deletions there. A cDNA-based sequencing approach could over-represent cells with high TCR expression. There was a moderate but significant shortening of TCRB CDR3s in all four CD4+ subsets of Type 1 diabetes patients.

The authors reverse transcribed all of the isolated RNA, so sequencing captured expressed TCRB transcripts. Several million reads on average were seen across naive, central memory and regulatory T cell samples. The protocol was immunoSEQ multiplex PCR, while the TCRdb copy is restricted to in-frame clones and leaves out a portion. The table includes 250,000 or so clones, about 15% detected once. This clone was detected only a few times. The antigen remains undetermined. This receptor was obtained from a man aged 25 to 40 with type 1 diabetes. Source material: naive CD4+ T cells from blood.

CDR3 DNA sequence: TGCAGCGTACTAGACAGGACGCAAGAGACCCAGTACTTC. Protein product: CSVLDRTQETQYF. V gene TRBV29-1 combines with J gene TRBJ2-5, with D maybe TRBD1 (6 bases). V lost 6 bases and J lost 2, with 13 bases in between. Per germline, CDR1 SQVTM and CDR2 ANQGSEA. There are 13 residues in the CDR3.